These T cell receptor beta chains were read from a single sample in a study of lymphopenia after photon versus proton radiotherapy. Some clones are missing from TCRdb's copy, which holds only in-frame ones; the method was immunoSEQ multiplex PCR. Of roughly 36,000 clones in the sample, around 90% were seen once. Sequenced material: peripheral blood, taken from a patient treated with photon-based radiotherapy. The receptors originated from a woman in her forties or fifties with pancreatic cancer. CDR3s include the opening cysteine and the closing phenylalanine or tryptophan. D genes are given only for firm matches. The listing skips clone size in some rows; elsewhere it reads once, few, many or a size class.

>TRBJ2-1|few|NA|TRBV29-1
CSVEDPRQGLYNEQFF
TGCAGCGTTGAAGACCCAAGGCAGGGCCTCTACAATGAGCAGTTCTTC
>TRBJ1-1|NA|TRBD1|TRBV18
CASSRGQVLNTEAFF
TGTGCCAGCTCGCGTGGACAGGTTTTGAACACTGAAGCTTTCTTT
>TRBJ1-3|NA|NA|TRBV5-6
CASSQITGSGNTIYF
TGTGCCAGCAGCCAGATAACAGGGTCTGGAAACACCATATATTTT
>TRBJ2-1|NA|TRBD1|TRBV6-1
CASRGTGGMRNEQFF
TGTGCCAGCAGGGGTACAGGGGGTATGCGGAATGAGCAGTTCTTC
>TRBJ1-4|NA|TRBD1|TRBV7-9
CASNTGGTNEKLFF
TGTGCCAGCAACACAGGGGGCACTAATGAAAAACTGTTTTTT
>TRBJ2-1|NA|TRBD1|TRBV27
CASSTWTGPYNEQFF
TGTGCCAGCAGTACCTGGACAGGGCCCTACAATGAGCAGTTCTTC
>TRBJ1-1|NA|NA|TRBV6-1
CASSGLMNTEAFF
TGTGCCAGCAGTGGCCTTATGAACACTGAAGCTTTCTTT
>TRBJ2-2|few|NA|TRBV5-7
CASSYTGELFF
TGTGCCAGCAGCTACACCGGGGAGCTGTTTTTT
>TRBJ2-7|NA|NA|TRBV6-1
CASSTASGSSYEQYF
TGTGCCAGCAGTACTGCCTCTGGGAGCTCCTACGAGCAGTACTTC
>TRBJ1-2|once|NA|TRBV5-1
CASSRDYAEYGYTF
TGCGCCAGCAGCCGGGACTATGCAGAGTATGGCTACACCTTC
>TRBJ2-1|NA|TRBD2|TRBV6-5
CASSSGTSEGQFF
TGTGCCAGCAGTTCTGGGACTAGCGAAGGGCAGTTCTTC
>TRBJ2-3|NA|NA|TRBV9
CASSVGSATDTQYF
TGTGCCAGCAGCGTAGGAAGCGCAACAGATACGCAGTATTTT
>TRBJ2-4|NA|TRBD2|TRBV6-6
CASRGTTRNIQYF
TGTGCCAGCCGAGGGACTACTCGGAACATTCAGTACTTC
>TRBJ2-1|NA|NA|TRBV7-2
CASSFAADNEQFF
TGTGCCAGCAGCTTTGCAGCAGACAATGAGCAGTTCTTC
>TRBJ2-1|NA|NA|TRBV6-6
CASSYSTTSPYNEQFF
TGTGCCAGCAGTTACTCAACAACTAGCCCCTACAATGAGCAGTTCTTC
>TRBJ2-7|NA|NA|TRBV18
CASSPRGQGRYEQYF
TGTGCCAGCTCACCAAGAGGGCAGGGCCGCTACGAGCAGTACTTC
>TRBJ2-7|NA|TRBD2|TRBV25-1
CASTARTSSYEQYF
TGTGCCAGCACCGCCCGGACTAGCTCCTACGAGCAGTACTTC
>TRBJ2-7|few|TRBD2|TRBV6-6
CATSLAGVYEQYF
TGTGCCACCTCCTTAGCGGGGGTGTACGAGCAGTACTTC
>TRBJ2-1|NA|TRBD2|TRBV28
CASSDFSSGRRYNEQFF
TGTGCCAGCAGTGATTTCTCTAGCGGGAGAAGGTACAATGAGCAGTTCTTC
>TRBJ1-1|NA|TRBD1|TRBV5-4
CASSPGQGGLGTEAFF
TGTGCCAGCAGCCCCGGACAGGGAGGTCTTGGGACTGAAGCTTTCTTT
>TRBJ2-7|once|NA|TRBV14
CASSPAGRNEQYF
TGTGCCAGCAGCCCGGCGGGGCGAAACGAGCAGTACTTC
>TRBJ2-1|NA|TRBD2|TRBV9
CASSGTSGRNEQFF
TGTGCCAGCAGCGGGACTAGCGGGAGGAATGAGCAGTTCTTC
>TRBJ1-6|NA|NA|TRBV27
CASSLGNWDSPLHF
TGTGCCAGCAGTTTGGGCAATTGGGATTCACCCCTCCACTTT
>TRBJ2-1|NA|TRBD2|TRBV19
CASSIGGSRQFF
TGTGCCAGTAGTATTGGCGGGAGTCGACAGTTCTTC
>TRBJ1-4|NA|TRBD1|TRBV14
CASRAQGGLNEKLFF
TGTGCCAGCAGGGCCCAGGGGGGCTTAAATGAAAAACTGTTTTTT
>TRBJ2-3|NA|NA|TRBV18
CASSTLERTDTQYF
TGTGCCAGCTCAACCTTAGAGCGCACAGATACGCAGTATTTT
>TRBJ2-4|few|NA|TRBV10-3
CAISDGRVLAKNIQYF
TGTGCCATCAGTGATGGCCGAGTTCTAGCCAAAAACATTCAGTACTTC
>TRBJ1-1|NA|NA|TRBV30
CAWYRGVNTEAFF
TGTGCCTGGTACCGGGGAGTGAACACTGAAGCTTTCTTT
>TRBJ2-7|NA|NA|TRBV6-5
CASRVGTFSYEQYF
TGTGCCAGCAGGGTTGGGACCTTCTCCTACGAGCAGTACTTC
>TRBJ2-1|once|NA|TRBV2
CASSPDFSYNEQFF
TGTGCCAGCAGCCCAGACTTCTCCTACAATGAGCAGTTCTTC
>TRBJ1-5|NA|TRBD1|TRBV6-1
CASSLGQGENQPQHF
TGTGCCAGCAGCCTCGGACAGGGAGAGAATCAGCCCCAGCATTTT
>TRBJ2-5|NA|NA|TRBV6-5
CASSYVGSLQETQYF
TGTGCCAGCAGTTACGTCGGAAGCCTTCAAGAGACCCAGTACTTC
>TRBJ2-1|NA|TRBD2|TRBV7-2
CASSLVMGGLVGSGEQFF
TGTGCCAGCAGCTTAGTTATGGGAGGACTAGTAGGTTCTGGTGAGCAGTTCTTC
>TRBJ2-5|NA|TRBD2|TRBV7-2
CASSLAGTSGSETQYF
TGTGCCAGCAGCTTAGCCGGGACTAGCGGGAGTGAGACCCAGTACTTC
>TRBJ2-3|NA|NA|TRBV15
CATSPQLADSTDTQYF
TGTGCCACCAGCCCCCAGCTAGCAGACAGCACAGATACGCAGTATTTT
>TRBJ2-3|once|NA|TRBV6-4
CASSGQTGGTDTQYF
TGTGCCAGCAGTGGACAGACGGGGGGCACAGATACGCAGTATTTT
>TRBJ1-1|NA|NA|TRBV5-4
CASSPGGHGNTEAFF
TGTGCCAGCAGCCCGGGGGGACACGGGAACACTGAAGCTTTCTTT
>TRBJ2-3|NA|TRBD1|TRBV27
CASSPIGDRDTQYF
TGTGCCAGCAGTCCCATAGGGGACAGGGATACGCAGTATTTT
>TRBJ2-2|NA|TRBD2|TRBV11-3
CASSQTSGLGELFF
TGTGCCAGCAGCCAGACTAGCGGGCTAGGGGAGCTGTTTTTT
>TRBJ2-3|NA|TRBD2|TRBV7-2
CASRRTSGAGTDTQYF
TGTGCCAGCAGGCGGACTAGCGGGGCGGGCACAGATACGCAGTATTTT
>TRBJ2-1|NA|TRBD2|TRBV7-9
CASSFPSGSTNEQFF
TGTGCCAGCAGCTTCCCTAGCGGGAGTACCAATGAGCAGTTCTTC
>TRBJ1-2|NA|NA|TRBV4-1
CASSQDGGGQNYGYTF
TGCGCCAGCAGCCAAGATGGCGGGGGGCAGAACTATGGCTACACCTTC
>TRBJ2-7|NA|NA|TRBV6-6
CASSDSDHRDYEQYF
TGTGCCAGCAGCGACTCGGACCATCGAGACTACGAGCAGTACTTC
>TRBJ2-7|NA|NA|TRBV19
CASKDRGEAYEQYF
TGTGCCAGTAAGGACAGAGGGGAAGCGTACGAGCAGTACTTC
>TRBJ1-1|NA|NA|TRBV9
CASSPGGEPTEAFF
TGTGCCAGCAGCCCGGGGGGGGAACCCACTGAAGCTTTCTTT
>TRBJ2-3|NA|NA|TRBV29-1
CSVEAAGGTDTQYF
TGCAGCGTTGAAGCGGCAGGGGGCACAGATACGCAGTATTTT
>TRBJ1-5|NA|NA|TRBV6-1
CASSRGYQPQHF
TGTGCCAGCAGCAGGGGATATCAGCCCCAGCATTTT
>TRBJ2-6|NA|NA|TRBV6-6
CASLPGSSGANVLTF
TGTGCCAGCCTCCCCGGTAGCTCTGGGGCCAACGTCCTGACTTTC
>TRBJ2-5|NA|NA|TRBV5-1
CASSLGREASRERNF
TGCGCCAGCAGCTTGGGGCGGGAAGCGTCAAGAGAGAGGAACTTC
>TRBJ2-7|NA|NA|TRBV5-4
CASSLGGGYEQYF
TGTGCCAGCAGCTTGGGAGGGGGCTACGAGCAGTACTTC
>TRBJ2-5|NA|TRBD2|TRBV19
CASSIGSGTSWETQYF
TGTGCCAGTAGTATTGGTTCCGGGACTAGCTGGGAGACCCAGTACTTC
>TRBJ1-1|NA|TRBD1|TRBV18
CASSPSSRTGMNTEAFF
TGTGCCAGCTCACCTAGTTCCCGGACAGGGATGAACACTGAAGCTTTCTTT
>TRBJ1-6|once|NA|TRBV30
CAWRISADNSPLHF
TGTGCCTGGAGGATATCCGCAGATAATTCACCCCTCCACTTT